These 5 T cell receptor beta chains came from one sample sequenced in a study of shared clonotypes between healthy human individuals (dated by TCRdb to about 2020). The library was obtained by the immunoSEQ multiplex PCR assay. TCRdb obtained this table from immuneACCESS and retained in-frame rearrangements with V and J assigned. These tables miss some clones; where compared with another copy, unresolved V genes account for less than half of the shortfall, and the remainder is unexplained. This sample gives some 2,100,000 clones in total; approximately 94% of them show up just once. Together, the top ten hold roughly 0.13% of the sample. Sequencing was performed on naive CD4+ T cells sorted from blood. The cell subset or site label here, explained by the study, means: CD45RA+ positively selected. These receptors originate from a man between 18 and 35 years old in good health.

The DNA of the CDR3 is TGCGCCAGCAGATGGACTAGCCGACAAGAGACCCAGTACTTC. Its translation: CASRWTSRQETQYF. The rearrangement joins TRBV5-1 to TRBJ2-5; 8 bases map to TRBD2. Trimming removed 5 bases from V and 2 bases from J; junction bases left unmatched: 5. The CDR3 spans 14 residues. Germline V lookup: CDR1 SGHRS, CDR2 YFSETQ.

The chain has TRBV7-8 and TRBJ2-5; 8 positions agree with TRBD2. The germline CDR1 and CDR2 sequences are SGHVS and FQNEAQ. CDR3 size: 14 residues. V shed 0 bases and J 4 bases; nucleotides not matched to a gene: 1. CDR3 sequence reads: CASSLALAGETQYF. CDR3 nucleotides: TGTGCCAGCAGCTTAGCCCTAGCGGGAGAGACCCAGTACTTC.

The chain carries TRBV15 and TRBJ2-7; perhaps TRBD1 as D (6 bases). CDR1 LNHNV and CDR2 YYDKDF come from the germline V gene (reference sequence). This CDR3 spans 16 amino acids. Between the trimmed V and J ends, which lost 7 bases and 0 bases, there was a span of 19 bases. CDR3 coding DNA: TGTGCCACCATTACCAGGACAGTAAGTAGCTCCTACGAGCAGTACTTC. It yields the protein CATITRTVSSSYEQYF.

The CDR3 spells CASRETSGSSYNEQFF. CDR3 DNA: TGTGCCAGCAGAGAAACTAGCGGGAGTTCCTACAATGAGCAGTTCTTC. This chain links TRBV2 with TRBJ2-1; 11 nucleotides align to TRBD2. Germline V gene lookup returns CDR1 SNHLY and CDR2 FYNNEI. The CDR3 has 16 amino acids. Trimming removed 6 bases from V and 1 base from J; junction bases left unmatched: 5. The whole variable domain, filled in from reference TRBV2 and TRBJ2-1, reads EPEVTQTPSHQVTQMGQEVILRCVPISNHLYFYWYRQILGQKVEFLVSFYNNEISEKSEIFDDQFSVERPDGSNFTLKIRSTKLEDSAMYFCASRETSGSSYNEQFFGPGTRLTVL.

The chain is built from TRBV19 and TRBJ2-5; D is perhaps TRBD1 (5 bases). Germline-derived CDR1 and CDR2 are LNHDA and SQIVND (reference sequence). The CDR3 contains 13 residues. With 5 bases removed from V and 5 bases from J, the gap between germline ends came to 12 bases. The CDR3 sequence is CASSHQGLETQYF. CDR3 sequence (DNA): TGTGCCAGTAGTCATCAGGGCTTGGAGACCCAGTACTTC.